The clone carrying this TCR beta chain was picked up one time. TCRdb's copy holds only in-frame clones and misses some; the assay was immunoSEQ multiplex PCR. The profile shows 550,000 to 700,000 clones, more than 70% of them singletons. The data are from a study of shared clonotypes between healthy human individuals. The receptor's source is a woman in her 30s in good health. Sequencing was done on a sample of memory CD4+ T cells sorted from blood. This sample's subset: CD45RA-negative fraction.

In nucleotides, the CDR3 is TGTGCCAGTAGCTACGGACTAGCGGGCTTGGAGACCCAGTACTTC. As protein: CASSYGLAGLETQYF. The J gene is TRBJ2-5, the V gene TRBV19; 11 bases align to TRBD2. The CDR3 sequence is 15 residues long. The trim removed 6 bases at V and 5 bases at J, leaving 8 bases unmatched. Germline CDR1 is LNHDA and CDR2 is SQIVND (reference sequence).